These 5 T cell receptor beta chains originate from one sample sequenced in a study of blood T cell repertoires in COVID-19. Here immunoSEQ multiplex PCR was the method, and the copy in TCRdb shows in-frame clones only, minus some. The table has 190,000 or so clones, roughly 86% seen once. The sequencing sample was made of peripheral blood. These receptors were obtained from a woman in her 30s with active or convalescent COVID-19.

J is TRBJ1-5 and V is TRBV3-1 (or the pseudogene TRBV3-2), with 7 bases identical to TRBD1. The ends lost 5 bases at V and 2 bases at J; junction bases unmatched: 3. The germline V gene encodes CDR1 LGHDT and CDR2 YNNKEL (reference sequence). There are 14 residues in the CDR3. In DNA, the CDR3 is TGTGCCAGCAGCTTAACAGGGGGCAATCAGCCCCAGCATTTT. Its protein product is CASSLTGGNQPQHF.

The chain uses TRBV7-9 and TRBJ2-7; TRBD2 is a possible D gene (6 bases). The CDR3 totals 19 residues. Germline loops: CDR1 SEHNR, CDR2 FQNEAQ (reference sequence). Trimming removed 5 bases at V and 0 bases at J, with 26 bases between. CDR3 sequence (DNA): TGTGCCAGCAGCCCAACCTTCCCGGAGCCGGGGGAAAGCTCCTACGAGCAGTACTTC. This codes for CASSPTFPEPGESSYEQYF.

The J gene is TRBJ2-2, the V gene TRBV11-2; TRBD1 matches at 7 bases. The ends lost 6 bases at V and 0 bases at J; junction bases unmatched: 7. The CDR3 has 16 residues. Germline-derived CDR1 and CDR2 are SGHAT and FQNNGV. This CDR3 is CASRVTGTANTGELFF. The CDR3 DNA follows: TGTGCCAGCAGGGTTACCGGGACAGCGAACACCGGGGAGCTGTTTTTT.

The J gene is TRBJ1-2, the V gene TRBV2, with 8 bases lining up with TRBD1. Germline loops: CDR1 SNHLY, CDR2 FYNNEI. With 7 bases clipped from V and 3 bases from J, the junction kept 7 bases outside the gene matches. The CDR3 runs to 14 residues. CDR3 coding DNA: TGTGCCAGCAATCTAGGACAGGGTGACTATGGCTACACCTTC. It specifies CASNLGQGDYGYTF.

The J gene is TRBJ1-5, the V gene TRBV24-1, with D perhaps matching TRBD1 (5 bases). Trimming left V 11 bases short and J 1 base short, with 14 bases between. This CDR3 has 14 amino acids. CDR1 is KGHDR and CDR2 is SFDVKD in the germline V gene. CDR3 amino acids: CAISRAGSNQPQHF. CDR3 coding DNA: TGTGCCATCTCCAGGGCGGGGAGCAATCAGCCCCAGCATTTT.